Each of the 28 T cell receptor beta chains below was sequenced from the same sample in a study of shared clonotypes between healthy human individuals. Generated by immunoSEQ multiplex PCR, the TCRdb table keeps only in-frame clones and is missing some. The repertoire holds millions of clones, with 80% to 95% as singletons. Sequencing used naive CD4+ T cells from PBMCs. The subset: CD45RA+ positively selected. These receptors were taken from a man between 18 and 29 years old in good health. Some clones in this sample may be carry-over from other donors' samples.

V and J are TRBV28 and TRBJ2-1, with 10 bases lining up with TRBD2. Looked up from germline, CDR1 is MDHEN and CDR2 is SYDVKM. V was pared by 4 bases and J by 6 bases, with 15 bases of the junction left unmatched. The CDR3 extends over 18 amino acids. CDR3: CASSSPSSLAGLSNEQFF. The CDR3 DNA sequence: TGTGCCAGCAGTTCCCCATCTTCACTAGCGGGATTAAGCAATGAGCAGTTCTTC.

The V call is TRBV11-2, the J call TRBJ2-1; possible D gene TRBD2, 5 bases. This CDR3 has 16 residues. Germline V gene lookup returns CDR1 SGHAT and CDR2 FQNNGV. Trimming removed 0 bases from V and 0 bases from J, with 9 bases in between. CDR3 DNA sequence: TGTGCCAGCAGCTTAGAGCGGGTAAGCTCCTACAATGAGCAGTTCTTC. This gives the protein CASSLERVSSYNEQFF.

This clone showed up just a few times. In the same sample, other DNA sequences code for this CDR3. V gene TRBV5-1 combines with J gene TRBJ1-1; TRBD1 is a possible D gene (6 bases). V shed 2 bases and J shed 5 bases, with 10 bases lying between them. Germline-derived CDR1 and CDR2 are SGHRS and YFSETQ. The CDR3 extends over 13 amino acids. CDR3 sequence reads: CASSLQGSTEAFF. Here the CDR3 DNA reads TGCGCCAGCAGCTTACAGGGAAGTACTGAAGCTTTCTTT.

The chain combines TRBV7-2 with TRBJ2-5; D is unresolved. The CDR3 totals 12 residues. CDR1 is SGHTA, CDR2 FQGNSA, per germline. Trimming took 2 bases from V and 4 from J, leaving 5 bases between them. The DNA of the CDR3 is TGTGCCAGCAGCTTAACAATAGAGACCCAGTACTTC. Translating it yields CASSLTIETQYF. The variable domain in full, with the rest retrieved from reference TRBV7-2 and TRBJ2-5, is GAGVSQSPSNKVTEKGKDVELRCDPISGHTALYWYRQSLGQGLEFLIYFQGNSAPDKSGLPSDRFSAERTGGSVSTLTIQRTQQEDSAVYLCASSLTIETQYFGPGTRLLVL.

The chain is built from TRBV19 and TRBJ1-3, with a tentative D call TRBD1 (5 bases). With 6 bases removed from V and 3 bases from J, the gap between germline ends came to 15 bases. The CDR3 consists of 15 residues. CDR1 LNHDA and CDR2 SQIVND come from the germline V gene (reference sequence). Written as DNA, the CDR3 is TGTGCCAGTAGCTTTTCCTCAGGGCATGGAAACACCATATATTTT. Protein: CASSFSSGHGNTIYF.

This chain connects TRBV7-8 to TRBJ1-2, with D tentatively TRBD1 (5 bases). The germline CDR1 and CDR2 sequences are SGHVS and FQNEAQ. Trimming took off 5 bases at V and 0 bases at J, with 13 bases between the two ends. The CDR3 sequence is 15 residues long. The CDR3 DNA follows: TGTGCCAGCAGCCGGACTGGGGGAGCTAACTATGGCTACACCTTC. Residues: CASSRTGGANYGYTF.

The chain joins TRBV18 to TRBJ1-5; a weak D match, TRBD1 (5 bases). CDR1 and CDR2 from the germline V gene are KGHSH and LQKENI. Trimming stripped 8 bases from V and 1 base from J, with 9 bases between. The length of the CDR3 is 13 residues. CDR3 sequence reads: CASRQNSNQPQHF. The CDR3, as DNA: TGTGCCAGCCGACAGAACAGCAATCAGCCCCAGCATTTT.

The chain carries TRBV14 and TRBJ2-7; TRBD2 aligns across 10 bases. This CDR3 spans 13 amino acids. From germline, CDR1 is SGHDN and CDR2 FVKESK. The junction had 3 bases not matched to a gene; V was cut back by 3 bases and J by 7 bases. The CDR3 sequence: CASSQGLAREQYF. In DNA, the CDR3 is TGTGCCAGCAGCCAGGGACTAGCGAGGGAGCAGTACTTC.

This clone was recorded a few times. CDR3 DNA sequence: TGTGCCAGCAGTTTTTCGGACAGGAGAAATCAGCCCCAGCATTTT. Translation: CASSFSDRRNQPQHF. This chain connects TRBV28 to TRBJ1-5; TRBD1 agrees at 7 bases. Trimming removed 3 bases from V and 4 bases from J; junction bases left unmatched: 6. There are 15 residues in the CDR3. Germline assignment: CDR1 MDHEN and CDR2 SYDVKM. The complete variable domain, with remaining parts taken from reference TRBV28 and TRBJ1-5, reads DVKVTQSSRYLVKRTGEKVFLECVQDMDHENMFWYRQDPGLGLRLIYFSYDVKMKEKGDIPEGYSVSREKKERFSLILESASTNQTSMYLCASSFSDRRNQPQHFGDGTRLSIL.

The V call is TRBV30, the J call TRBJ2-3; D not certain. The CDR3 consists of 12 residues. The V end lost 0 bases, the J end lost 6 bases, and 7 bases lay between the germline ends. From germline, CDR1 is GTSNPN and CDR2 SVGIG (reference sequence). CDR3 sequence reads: CAWSVIEDTQYF. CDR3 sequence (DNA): TGTGCCTGGAGTGTAATTGAGGATACGCAGTATTTT.

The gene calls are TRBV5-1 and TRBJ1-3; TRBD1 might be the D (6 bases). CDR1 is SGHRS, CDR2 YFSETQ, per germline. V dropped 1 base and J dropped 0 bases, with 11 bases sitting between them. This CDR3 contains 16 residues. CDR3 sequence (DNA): TGCGCCAGCAGCTTGACAGGGCTCATCTCTGGAAACACCATATATTTT. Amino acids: CASSLTGLISGNTIYF.

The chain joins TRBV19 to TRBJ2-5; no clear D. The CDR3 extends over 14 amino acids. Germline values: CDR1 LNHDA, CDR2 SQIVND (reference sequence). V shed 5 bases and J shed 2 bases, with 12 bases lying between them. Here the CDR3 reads CASSALKRQETQYF. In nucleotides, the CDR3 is TGTGCCAGTAGTGCCCTCAAGAGACAAGAGACCCAGTACTTC.

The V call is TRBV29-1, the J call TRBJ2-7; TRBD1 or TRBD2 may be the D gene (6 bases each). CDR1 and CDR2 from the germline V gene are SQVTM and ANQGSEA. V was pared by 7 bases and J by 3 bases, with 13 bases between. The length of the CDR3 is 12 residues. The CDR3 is CSGGQTSYEQYF. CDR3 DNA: TGCAGCGGCGGACAGACTAGCTACGAGCAGTACTTC.

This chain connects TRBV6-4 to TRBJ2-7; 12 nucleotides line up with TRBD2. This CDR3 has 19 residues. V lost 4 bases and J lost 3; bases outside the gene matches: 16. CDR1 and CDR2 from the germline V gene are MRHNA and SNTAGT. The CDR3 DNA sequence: TGTGCCAGCAGTGGCCCCCTACCCCCTACTAGCGGGAGGAGCTACGAGCAGTACTTC. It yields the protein CASSGPLPPTSGRSYEQYF.

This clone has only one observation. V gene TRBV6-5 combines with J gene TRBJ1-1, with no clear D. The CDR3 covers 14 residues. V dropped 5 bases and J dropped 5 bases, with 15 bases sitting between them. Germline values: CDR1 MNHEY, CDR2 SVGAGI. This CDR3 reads CASSGGSRWTEAFF. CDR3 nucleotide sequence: TGTGCCAGCAGTGGCGGGAGCCGATGGACTGAAGCTTTCTTT.

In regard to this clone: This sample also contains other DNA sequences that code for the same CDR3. CDR3 amino acids: CASSLEPSYEQYF. As DNA, the CDR3 is TGTGCCAGCAGTTTAGAACCCTCCTACGAGCAGTACTTC. V and J are TRBV27 and TRBJ2-7; D not certain. Germline CDR1 MNHEY, CDR2 SMNVEV (reference sequence). Trimming removed 2 bases at V and 0 bases at J, with 5 bases between. The CDR3 is 13 amino acids.

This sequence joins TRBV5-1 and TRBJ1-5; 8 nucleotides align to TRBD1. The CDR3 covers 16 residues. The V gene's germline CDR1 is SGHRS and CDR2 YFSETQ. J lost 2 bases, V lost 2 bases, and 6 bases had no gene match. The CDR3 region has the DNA TGCGCCAGCAGCTTCCCGACAGGGGAAGGCAATCAGCCCCAGCATTTT. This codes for CASSFPTGEGNQPQHF.

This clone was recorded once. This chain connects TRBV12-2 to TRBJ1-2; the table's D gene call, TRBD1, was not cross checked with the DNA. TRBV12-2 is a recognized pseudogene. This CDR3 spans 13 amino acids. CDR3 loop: CAKTTGAGYGYTF. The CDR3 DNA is TGTGCAAAGACGACAGGGGCTGGCTATGGCTACACCTTC.

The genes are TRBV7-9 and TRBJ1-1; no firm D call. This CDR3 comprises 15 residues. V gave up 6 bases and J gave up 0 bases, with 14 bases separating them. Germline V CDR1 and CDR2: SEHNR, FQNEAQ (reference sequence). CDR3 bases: TGTGCCAGCAGACGACAAGGAGGGATGAACACTGAAGCTTTCTTT. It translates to CASRRQGGMNTEAFF.

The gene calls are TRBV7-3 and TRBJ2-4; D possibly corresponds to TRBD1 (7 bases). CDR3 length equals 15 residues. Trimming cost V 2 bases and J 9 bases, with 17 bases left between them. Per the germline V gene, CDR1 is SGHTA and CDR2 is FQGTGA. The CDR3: CASSLGQGVGSIQYF. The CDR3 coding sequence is TGTGCCAGCAGCTTAGGGCAGGGGGTCGGGAGCATTCAGTACTTC.

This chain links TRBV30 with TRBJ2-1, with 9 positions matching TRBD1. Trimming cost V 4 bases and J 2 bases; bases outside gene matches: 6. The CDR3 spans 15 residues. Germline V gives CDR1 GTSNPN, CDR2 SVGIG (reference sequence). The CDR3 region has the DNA TGTGCCTGGACCACAGGACAGGGGACCTACAATGAGCAGTTCTTC. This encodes CAWTTGQGTYNEQFF.

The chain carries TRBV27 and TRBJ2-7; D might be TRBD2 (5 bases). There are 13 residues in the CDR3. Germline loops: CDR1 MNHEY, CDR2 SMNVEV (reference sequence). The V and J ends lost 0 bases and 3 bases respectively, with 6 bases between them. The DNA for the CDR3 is TGTGCCAGCAGTTTATCTGGGAGCTACGAGCAGTACTTC. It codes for CASSLSGSYEQYF.

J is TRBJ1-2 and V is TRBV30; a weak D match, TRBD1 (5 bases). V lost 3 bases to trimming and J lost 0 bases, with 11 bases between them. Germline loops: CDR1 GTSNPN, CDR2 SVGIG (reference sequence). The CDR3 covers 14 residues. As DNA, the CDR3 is TGTGCCTGGAGGGAGAGACAGCCTAACTATGGCTACACCTTC. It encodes CAWRERQPNYGYTF.

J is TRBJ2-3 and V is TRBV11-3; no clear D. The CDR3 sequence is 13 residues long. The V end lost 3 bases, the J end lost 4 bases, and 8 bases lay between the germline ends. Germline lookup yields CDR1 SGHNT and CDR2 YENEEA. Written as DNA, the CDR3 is TGTGCCAGCAGCTTCTCCGACGCAGATACGCAGTATTTT. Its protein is CASSFSDADTQYF.

The CDR3 reads CASSLRTGAGYTF. CDR3 in DNA: TGTGCCAGCAGTTTACGCACGGGTGCCGGCTACACCTTC. The chain is built from TRBV27 and TRBJ1-2, with no clear D. From germline, CDR1 is MNHEY and CDR2 SMNVEV (reference sequence). Trimming shortened V by 2 bases and J by 8 bases, and 12 bases separated the two germline ends. The CDR3 sequence is 13 residues long.

This CDR3 is CASSIVFGEQFF. In DNA, the CDR3 is TGTGCCAGTAGTATAGTTTTCGGTGAGCAGTTCTTC. The J gene is TRBJ2-1, the V gene TRBV19; D is unresolved. The V end lost 1 base, the J end lost 9 bases, and 7 bases lay between the germline ends. Germline V gene data show CDR1 as LNHDA and CDR2 as SQIVND (reference sequence). The CDR3 contains 12 residues. Complete variable domain (other parts from reference TRBV19 and TRBJ2-1): DGGITQSPKYLFRKEGQNVTLSCEQNLNHDAMYWYRQDPGQGLRLIYYSQIVNDFQKGDIAEGYSVSREKKESFPLTVTSAQKNPTAFYLCASSIVFGEQFFGPGTRLTVL.

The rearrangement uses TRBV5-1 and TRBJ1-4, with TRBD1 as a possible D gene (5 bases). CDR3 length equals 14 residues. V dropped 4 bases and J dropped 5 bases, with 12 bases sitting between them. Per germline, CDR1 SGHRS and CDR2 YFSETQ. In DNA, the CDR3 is TGCGCCAGCAGCGGGGACCCGGGAAATGAAAAACTGTTTTTT. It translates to CASSGDPGNEKLFF.

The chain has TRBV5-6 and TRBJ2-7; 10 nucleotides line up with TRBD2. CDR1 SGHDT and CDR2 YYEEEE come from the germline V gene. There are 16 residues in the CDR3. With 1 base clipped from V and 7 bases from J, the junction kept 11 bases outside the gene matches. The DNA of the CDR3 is TGTGCCAGCAGCTTGAGGGAGAGCGGGAGGGCCCGGGAGCAGTACTTC. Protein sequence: CASSLRESGRAREQYF.